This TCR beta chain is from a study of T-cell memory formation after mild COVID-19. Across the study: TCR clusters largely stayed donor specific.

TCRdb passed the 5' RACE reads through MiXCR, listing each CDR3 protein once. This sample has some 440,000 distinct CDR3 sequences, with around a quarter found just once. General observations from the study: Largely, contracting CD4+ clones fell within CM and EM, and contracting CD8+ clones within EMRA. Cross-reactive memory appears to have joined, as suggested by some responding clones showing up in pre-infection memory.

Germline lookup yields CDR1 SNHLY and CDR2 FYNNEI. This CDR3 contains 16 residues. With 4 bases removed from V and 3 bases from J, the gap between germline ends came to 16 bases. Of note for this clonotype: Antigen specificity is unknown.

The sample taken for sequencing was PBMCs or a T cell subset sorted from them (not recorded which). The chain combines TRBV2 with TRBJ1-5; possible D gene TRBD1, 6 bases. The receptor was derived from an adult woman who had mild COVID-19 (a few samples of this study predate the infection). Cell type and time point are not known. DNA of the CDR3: TGTGCCAGCAGTGTCGGAGAGGACAGCAACAATCAGCCCCAGCATTTT. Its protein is CASSVGEDSNNQPQHF.